This entry lists 17 T cell receptor beta chains sequenced from one sample in a study of blood T cell repertoires in COVID-19. The protocol was immunoSEQ multiplex PCR, while the TCRdb copy is restricted to in-frame clones and leaves out a portion. The sample includes around 300,000 clones, about nine tenths of them seen just once. Sample: PBMCs or T cells enriched from blood (not recorded which). These TCRs come from a woman under 40 who had recovered from COVID-19.

The gene calls are TRBV7-2 and TRBJ1-4, with a possible D match to TRBD1 (6 bases). The length of the CDR3 is 15 residues. Trimming took off 4 bases at V and 7 bases at J, with 16 bases between the two ends. From germline, CDR1 is SGHTA and CDR2 FQGNSA. The CDR3 is CASSSRQAPGEKLFF. Here the CDR3 DNA reads TGTGCCAGCAGCTCTAGACAGGCTCCTGGTGAAAAACTGTTTTTT.

Written as DNA, the CDR3 is TGTGCCAGCAGCTTCCGGACTAATCGTATACAAGAGACCCAGTACTTC. It codes for CASSFRTNRIQETQYF. The gene calls are TRBV3-1 (or the pseudogene TRBV3-2) and TRBJ2-5; perhaps TRBD2 as D (6 bases). The CDR3 contains 16 residues. From germline, CDR1 is LGHDT and CDR2 YNNKEL (reference sequence). V was pared by 5 bases and J by 2 bases, with 18 bases between.

The chain has TRBV4-1 and TRBJ1-2, with TRBD1 matching 9 bases. The germline V gene has CDR1 MGHRA and CDR2 YSYEKL. The CDR3 runs to 17 residues. V lost 1 base to trimming and J lost 2 bases; unmatched junction nucleotides: 8. CDR3 sequence: CASSQGGLDRGNYGYTF. CDR3 in DNA: TGCGCCAGCAGCCAAGGTGGGCTGGACAGGGGAAACTATGGCTACACCTTC.

The J gene is TRBJ2-7, the V gene TRBV28; D is possibly TRBD1 (6 bases). Germline lookup yields CDR1 MDHEN and CDR2 SYDVKM. This CDR3 is built from 16 residues. V dropped 3 bases and J dropped 2 bases, with 17 bases sitting between them. The CDR3 bases are TGTGCCAGCAGTTTTTGGACTCGGACAGAAACCTACGAGCAGTACTTC. It codes for CASSFWTRTETYEQYF.

The V and J genes are TRBV27 and TRBJ2-1, with D uncertain. The V end was cut by 2 bases, the J end by 4 bases, with 6 bases between. From germline, CDR1 is MNHEY and CDR2 SMNVEV (reference sequence). The CDR3 covers 13 residues. CDR3 region: CASSLGQYNEQFF. CDR3 nucleotide sequence: TGTGCCAGCAGTTTAGGTCAGTACAATGAGCAGTTCTTC.

The rearrangement links TRBV30 to TRBJ1-5; D unclear. This CDR3 is 18 amino acids long. Trimming stripped 2 bases from V and 3 bases from J, with 23 bases between. CDR1 is GTSNPN, CDR2 SVGIG, per germline (reference sequence). The DNA of the CDR3 is TGTGCCTGGAGTTCGCTGTCCGAGGCTGCAGACGTCAATCAGCCCCAGCATTTT. Protein product: CAWSSLSEAADVNQPQHF.

This clone occurred once. This chain uses TRBV6-5 with TRBJ1-1, with TRBD1 as a possible D gene (5 bases). This CDR3 has 14 residues. Germline values: CDR1 MNHEY, CDR2 SVGAGI. V dropped 6 bases and J dropped 2 bases, with 13 bases sitting between them. The CDR3 DNA reads TGTGCCAGCAGAGTCGACAGCCTAAACACTGAAGCTTTCTTT. Translation: CASRVDSLNTEAFF.

V gene TRBV30 combines with J gene TRBJ1-1, with D uncertain. The ends were cut back, 0 bases at V and 8 bases at J, with 13 bases in the middle. The CDR3 loop spans 13 amino acids. In germline, CDR1 is GTSNPN, CDR2 SVGIG (reference sequence). The DNA of the CDR3 is TGTGCCTGGAGTGTTGTTCCCAGGAGGGAAGCTTTCTTT. Residues: CAWSVVPRREAFF.

V usage is TRBV7-2 and J usage is TRBJ2-1; 10 bases agree with TRBD2. Unmatched junction bases numbered 6, after V lost 1 base and J lost 9 bases. This CDR3 spans 15 amino acids. CDR1 is SGHTA, CDR2 FQGNSA, per germline. CDR3: CASSLVAGGSLEQFF. The CDR3 DNA reads as TGTGCCAGCAGCTTAGTAGCGGGAGGTAGTCTTGAGCAGTTCTTC.

The rearrangement joins TRBV11-3 to TRBJ2-1, with TRBD2 identical over 7 bases. With V trimmed by 1 base and J by 6 bases, 6 bases remained unmatched. Germline-derived CDR1 and CDR2 are SGHNT and YENEEA. This CDR3 is 15 amino acids long. CDR3: CASSLGALAANEQFF. The CDR3 bases are TGTGCCAGCAGCTTAGGGGCGCTAGCGGCCAATGAGCAGTTCTTC.

The chain links TRBV6-5 to TRBJ1-5; 9 nucleotides line up with TRBD1. This CDR3 is built from 15 residues. V shed 4 bases, J shed 4 bases, and the junction held 5 bases outside the gene matches. Germline CDR1 and CDR2: MNHEY and SVGAGI. The CDR3 DNA reads TGTGCCAGCAGTTCCCTACAGGGGGCAAATCAGCCCCAGCATTTT. Amino acids: CASSSLQGANQPQHF.

The chain joins TRBV28 to TRBJ1-5; TRBD1 might be the D (5 bases). This CDR3 has 16 amino acids. Trimming shortened V by 2 bases and J by 0 bases, and 11 bases separated the two germline ends. Germline V gene sequence: CDR1 MDHEN, CDR2 SYDVKM. CDR3 sequence: CASSLEGVYSNQPQHF. The CDR3 nucleotides are TGTGCCAGCAGTTTAGAAGGGGTTTATAGCAATCAGCCCCAGCATTTT.

The gene calls are TRBV7-3 and TRBJ2-2; D possibly corresponds to TRBD2 (5 bases). The CDR3 is 13 residues long. Germline CDR1 and CDR2: SGHTA and FQGTGA. Trimming cost V 3 bases and J 6 bases, with 8 bases left between them. CDR3 nucleotide sequence: TGTGCCAGCAGCTTGGACTTTTCCGGGGAGCTGTTTTTT. As protein: CASSLDFSGELFF.

This clone turned up a few times. The J gene is TRBJ2-1, the V gene TRBV15, with TRBD1 matching 7 bases. Trimming at V came to 1 base and at J to 1 base, leaving 1 base not matched to a gene. This CDR3 region has 15 residues. CDR1 is LNHNV and CDR2 is YYDKDF in the germline V gene (reference sequence). The CDR3 loop reads CATSRGQGSYNEQFF. CDR3 bases: TGTGCCACCAGCAGAGGACAGGGTTCCTACAATGAGCAGTTCTTC.

V gene TRBV28 combines with J gene TRBJ2-7; D is possibly TRBD1 (6 bases). V lost 5 bases and J 1 base, leaving 18 bases between the germline ends. This CDR3 comprises 16 residues. Germline-derived CDR1 and CDR2 are MDHEN and SYDVKM. The DNA for the CDR3 is TGTGCCAGCAGTCCAAACCGACAGGTGCTGTCCTACGAGCAGTACTTC. Its protein product is CASSPNRQVLSYEQYF.

This chain connects TRBV19 to TRBJ1-1; 10 bases map to TRBD1. CDR3 length: 14 residues. The V gene's germline CDR1 is LNHDA and CDR2 SQIVND (reference sequence). V lost 2 bases to trimming and J lost 6 bases; unmatched junction nucleotides: 3. The CDR3 region has the DNA TGTGCCAGTAGTATACGACAGGGGGCCTCTGAAGCTTTCTTT. Translating it yields CASSIRQGASEAFF. The full variable domain, in which reference TRBV19 and TRBJ1-1 provide the parts outside the CDR3, is DGGITQSPKYLFRKEGQNVTLSCEQNLNHDAMYWYRQDPGQGLRLIYYSQIVNDFQKGDIAEGYSVSREKKESFPLTVTSAQKNPTAFYLCASSIRQGASEAFFGQGTRLTVV.

In this sample, this clone turned up once. The chain joins TRBV19 to TRBJ2-7; 8 bases agree with TRBD1. J was trimmed by 0 bases and V by 6 bases; bases with no gene match: 4. CDR3 length equals 14 residues. Germline V gives CDR1 LNHDA, CDR2 SQIVND (reference sequence). This CDR3 reads CASSGQGHSYEQYF. The CDR3 DNA is TGTGCCAGTAGCGGACAGGGACACTCCTACGAGCAGTACTTC.